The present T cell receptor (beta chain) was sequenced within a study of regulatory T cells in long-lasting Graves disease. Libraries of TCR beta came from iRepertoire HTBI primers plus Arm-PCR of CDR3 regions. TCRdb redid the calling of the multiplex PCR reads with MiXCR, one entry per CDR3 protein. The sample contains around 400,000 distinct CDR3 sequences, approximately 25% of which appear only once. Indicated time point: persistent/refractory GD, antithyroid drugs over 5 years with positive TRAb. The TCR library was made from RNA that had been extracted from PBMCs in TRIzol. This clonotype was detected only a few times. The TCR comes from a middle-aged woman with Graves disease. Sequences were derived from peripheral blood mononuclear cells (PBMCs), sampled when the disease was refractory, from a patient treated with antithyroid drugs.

This CDR3 reads CASSLMRQPNTEAFF. The CDR3 nucleotides read TGTGCCAGCAGCTTAATGCGACAGCCGAACACTGAAGCTTTCTTT. V gene TRBV7-3 combines with J gene TRBJ1-1; weak D call: TRBD1 (5 bases). Germline CDR1 is SGHTA and CDR2 is FQGTGA. The CDR3 consists of 15 residues. Trimming shortened V by 1 base and J by 1 base, and 10 bases separated the two germline ends.